This TCR beta chain was sequenced in a study of blood T cell repertoires in COVID-19. Overall study: Whether acute or convalescent, the COVID-19 samples came from the United States, Italy and Spain. PBMCs, B-cell-depleted T cells, or T cells provided the cDNA or gDNA that made up the material.

Source study methods: Amplification of reference gene primers provided the estimated nucleated cell counts. This table comes from immunoSEQ multiplex PCR, and its TCRdb copy is limited to in-frame clones, with some not included. V and J calls and clone size come straight from that table; D and trimming were deduced from the DNA. The sample gives around 87,000 clones, approximately 90% of which show up once; 8.5% to 10% is in the top ten. The source material was peripheral blood. This receptor was taken from a man aged 50 to 59 with acute or convalescent COVID-19.

DNA for the CDR3: TGCGCCAGCAGCTCCCGGGACAGAACTTTCAGCGCTGAAGCTTTCTTT. This sequence encodes CASSSRDRTFSAEAFF. The chain recombines TRBV4-1 with TRBJ1-1; TRBD1 matches 7 bases. J was trimmed by 6 bases and V by 5 bases; bases with no gene match: 15. CDR1 and CDR2 from the germline V gene are MGHRA and YSYEKL. CDR3 length: 16 amino acids.